These T cell receptor beta chains were read from a single sample in a study of blood T cell repertoires in COVID-19. TCRdb's table, derived via immunoSEQ multiplex PCR, lists solely in-frame clones and lacks some. The table records around 270,000 clones, about 88% of them present only once. Source material: peripheral blood. The receptors originated from a man aged 60 to 69 who had recovered from COVID-19. Both conserved end residues are part of each CDR3.

>TRBJ2-3|TRBV5-4
CASSLELADTQYF
>TRBJ2-3|TRBV30
CAWSVRGGRADTQYF
>TRBJ2-2|TRBV5-5
CASSLSGWGGTGELFF
>TRBJ2-5|TRBV3-1/TRBV3-2
CASSQVAGGPQYF
>TRBJ2-3|TRBV9
CASSVGNRDSDTQYF
>TRBJ2-2|TRBV11-3
CASSLTGATGELFF
>TRBJ1-2|TRBV7-2
CASRIPDRASGYTF
>TRBJ2-7|TRBV7-6
CASSSGTGVFYEQYF
>TRBJ2-1|TRBV18
CASSERLAGANYNEQFF
>TRBJ2-3|TRBV27
CASSHRGRAQGADTQYF
>TRBJ2-5|TRBV6-5
CASWRGAGETQYF
>TRBJ2-6|TRBV18
CASSLTGTGANVLTF
>TRBJ1-2|TRBV18
CASSPQGAYGYTF
>TRBJ1-4|TRBV5-4
CASSLGGFTGGNEKLFF
>TRBJ1-3|TRBV6-2/TRBV6-3
CASSEGHSGNTIYF